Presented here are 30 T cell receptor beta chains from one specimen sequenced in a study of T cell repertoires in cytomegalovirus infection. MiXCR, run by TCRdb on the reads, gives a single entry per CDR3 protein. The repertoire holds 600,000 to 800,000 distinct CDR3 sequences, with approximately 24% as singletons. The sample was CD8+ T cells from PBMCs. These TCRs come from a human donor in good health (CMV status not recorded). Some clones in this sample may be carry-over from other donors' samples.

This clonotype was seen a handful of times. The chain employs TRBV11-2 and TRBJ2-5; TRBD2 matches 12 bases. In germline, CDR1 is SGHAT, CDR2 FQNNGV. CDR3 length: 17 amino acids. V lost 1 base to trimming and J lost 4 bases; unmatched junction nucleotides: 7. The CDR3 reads CASSLGPASGGAETQYF. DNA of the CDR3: TGTGCCAGCAGCTTAGGTCCGGCTAGCGGGGGGGCAGAGACCCAGTACTTC.

The CDR3 sequence is CASSLSADSYNEQFF. The CDR3 nucleotides read TGCGCCAGCAGCTTATCAGCCGACTCCTACAATGAGCAGTTCTTC. The chain has TRBV5-1 and TRBJ2-1, with D unclear. V lost 2 bases to trimming and J lost 0 bases, with 9 bases between them. This CDR3 is built from 15 residues. Per the germline V gene, CDR1 is SGHRS and CDR2 is YFSETQ.

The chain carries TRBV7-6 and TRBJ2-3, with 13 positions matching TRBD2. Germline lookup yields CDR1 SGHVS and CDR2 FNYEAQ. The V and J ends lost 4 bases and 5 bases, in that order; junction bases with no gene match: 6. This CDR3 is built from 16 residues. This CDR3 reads CASSSPGLAGLDTQYF. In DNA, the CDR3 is TGTGCCAGCAGCTCGCCGGGACTAGCGGGGTTAGATACGCAGTATTTT.

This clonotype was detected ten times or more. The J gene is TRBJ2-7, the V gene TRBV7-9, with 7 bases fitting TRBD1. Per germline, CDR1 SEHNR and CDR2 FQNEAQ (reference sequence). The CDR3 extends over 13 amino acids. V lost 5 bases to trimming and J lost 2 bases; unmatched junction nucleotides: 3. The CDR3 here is CASSPTGTYEQYV. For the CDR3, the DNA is TGTGCCAGCAGCCCGACAGGGACCTACGAGCAGTACGTC.

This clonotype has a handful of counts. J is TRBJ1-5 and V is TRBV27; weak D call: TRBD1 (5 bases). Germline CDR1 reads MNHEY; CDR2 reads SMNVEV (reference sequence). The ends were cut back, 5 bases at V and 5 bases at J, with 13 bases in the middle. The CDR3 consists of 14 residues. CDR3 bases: TGTGCCAGCAGTCCCTATGGGGCGCATCAGCCCCAGCATTTT. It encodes CASSPYGAHQPQHF.

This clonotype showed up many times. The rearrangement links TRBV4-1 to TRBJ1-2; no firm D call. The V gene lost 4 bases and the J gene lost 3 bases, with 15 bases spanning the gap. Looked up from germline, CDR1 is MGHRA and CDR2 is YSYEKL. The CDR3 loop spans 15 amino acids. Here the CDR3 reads CASSLHWTSHYGYTF. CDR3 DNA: TGCGCCAGCAGCCTACATTGGACGAGTCACTATGGCTACACCTTC.

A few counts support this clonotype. The CDR3 nucleotides are TGTGCCAGCAGCTTACCCCGACAGGGGGCTGAGGGGAATGAGCAGTTCTTC. Translated: CASSLPRQGAEGNEQFF. The chain is built from TRBV7-9 and TRBJ2-1; 10 bases are a match to TRBD1. Germline values: CDR1 SEHNR, CDR2 FQNEAQ (reference sequence). V was clipped by 2 bases and J by 7 bases; unmatched bases: 11. The CDR3 consists of 17 residues.

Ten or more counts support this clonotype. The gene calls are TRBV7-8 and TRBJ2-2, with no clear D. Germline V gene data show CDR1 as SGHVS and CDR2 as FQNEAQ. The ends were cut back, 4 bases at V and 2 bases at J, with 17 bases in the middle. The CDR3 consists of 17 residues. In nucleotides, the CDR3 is TGTGCCAGCAGCTCCCCTAGGGCCCTCGTTAACACCGGGGAGCTGTTTTTT. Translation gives CASSSPRALVNTGELFF. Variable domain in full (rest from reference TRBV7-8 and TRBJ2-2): GAGVSQSPRYKVAKRGQDVALRCDPISGHVSLFWYQQALGQGPEFLTYFQNEAQLDKSGLPSDRFFAERPEGSVSTLKIQRTQQEDSAVYLCASSSPRALVNTGELFFGEGSRLTVL.

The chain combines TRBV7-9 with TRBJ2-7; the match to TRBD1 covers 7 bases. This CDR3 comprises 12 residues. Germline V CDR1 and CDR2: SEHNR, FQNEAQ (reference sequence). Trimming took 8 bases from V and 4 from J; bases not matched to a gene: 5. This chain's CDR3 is CASRDRQYEQYF. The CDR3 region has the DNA TGTGCCAGCCGGGACAGACAATACGAGCAGTACTTC.

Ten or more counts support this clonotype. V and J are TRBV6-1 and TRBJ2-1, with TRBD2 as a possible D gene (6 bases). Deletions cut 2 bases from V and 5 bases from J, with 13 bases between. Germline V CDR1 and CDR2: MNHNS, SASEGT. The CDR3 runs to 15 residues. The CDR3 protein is CASSEFWVADNEQFF. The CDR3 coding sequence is TGTGCCAGCAGTGAATTTTGGGTAGCGGACAATGAGCAGTTCTTC.

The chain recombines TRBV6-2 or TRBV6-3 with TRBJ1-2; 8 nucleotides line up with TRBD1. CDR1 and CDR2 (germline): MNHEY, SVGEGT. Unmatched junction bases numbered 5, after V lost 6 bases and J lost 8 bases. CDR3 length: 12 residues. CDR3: CASSPGGWGYTF. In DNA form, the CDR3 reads TGTGCCAGCAGCCCAGGGGGCTGGGGCTACACCTTC.

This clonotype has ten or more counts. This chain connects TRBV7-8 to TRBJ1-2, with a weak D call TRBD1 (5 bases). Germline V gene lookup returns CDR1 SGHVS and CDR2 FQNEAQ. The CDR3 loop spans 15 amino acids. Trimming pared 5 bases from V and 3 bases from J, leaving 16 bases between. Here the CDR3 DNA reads TGTGCCAGCAGCACCCGGGACCGCAGCTACTATGGCTACACCTTC. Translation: CASSTRDRSYYGYTF.

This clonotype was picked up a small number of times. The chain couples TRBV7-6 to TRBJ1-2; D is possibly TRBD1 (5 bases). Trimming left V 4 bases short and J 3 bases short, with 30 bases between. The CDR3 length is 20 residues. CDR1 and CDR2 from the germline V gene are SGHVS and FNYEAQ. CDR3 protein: CASSSPNVDEGVGDHYGYTF. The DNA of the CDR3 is TGTGCCAGCAGCTCCCCGAATGTCGATGAGGGAGTGGGGGATCACTATGGCTACACCTTC.

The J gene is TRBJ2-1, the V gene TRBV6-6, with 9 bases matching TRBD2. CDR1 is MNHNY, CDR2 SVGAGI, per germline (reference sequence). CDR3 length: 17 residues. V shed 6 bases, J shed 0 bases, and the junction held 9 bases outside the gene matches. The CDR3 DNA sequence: TGTGCCAGCAGCCTTCGAAGCGGGGGGTTCTCCTACAATGAGCAGTTCTTC. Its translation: CASSLRSGGFSYNEQFF.

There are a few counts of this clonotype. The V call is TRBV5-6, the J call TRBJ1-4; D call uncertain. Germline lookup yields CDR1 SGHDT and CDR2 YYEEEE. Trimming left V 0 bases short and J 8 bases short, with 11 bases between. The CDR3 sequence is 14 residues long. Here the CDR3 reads CASSLGRPGEKLFF. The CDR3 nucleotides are TGTGCCAGCAGCTTGGGACGCCCCGGGGAAAAACTGTTTTTT.

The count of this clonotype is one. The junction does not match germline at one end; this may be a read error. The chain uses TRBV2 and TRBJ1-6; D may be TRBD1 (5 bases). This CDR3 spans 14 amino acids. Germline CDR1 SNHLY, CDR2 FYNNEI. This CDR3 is CASIGRGFNPPLHF. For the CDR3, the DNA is TGTGCCAGCATAGGGCGGGGCTTTAATCCACCCCTCCACTTT.

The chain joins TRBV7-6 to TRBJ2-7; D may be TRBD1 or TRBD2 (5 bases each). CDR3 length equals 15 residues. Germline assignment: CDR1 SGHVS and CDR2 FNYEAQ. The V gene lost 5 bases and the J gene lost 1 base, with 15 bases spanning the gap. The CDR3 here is CASSPARDGSYEQYF. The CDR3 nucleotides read TGTGCCAGCAGCCCCGCCAGGGACGGTTCCTACGAGCAGTACTTC.

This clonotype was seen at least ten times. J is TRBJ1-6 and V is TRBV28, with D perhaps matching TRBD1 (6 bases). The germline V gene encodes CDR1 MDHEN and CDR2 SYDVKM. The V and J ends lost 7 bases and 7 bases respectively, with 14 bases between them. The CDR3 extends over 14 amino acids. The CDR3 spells CASNLPGANSPLHF. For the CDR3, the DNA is TGTGCCAGCAACCTTCCGGGGGCAAATTCACCCCTCCACTTT.

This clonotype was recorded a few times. CDR3 in amino acids: CASSYPTSGGPRDTGELFF. CDR3 bases: TGTGCCAGCAGTTACCCGACTAGCGGGGGGCCCCGAGACACCGGGGAGCTGTTTTTT. V is TRBV6-6 and J is TRBJ2-2, with 13 bases lining up with TRBD2. V dropped 2 bases and J dropped 3; count of bases not matched to a gene: 9. Germline V lookup: CDR1 MNHNY, CDR2 SVGAGI (reference sequence). This CDR3 is built from 19 residues.

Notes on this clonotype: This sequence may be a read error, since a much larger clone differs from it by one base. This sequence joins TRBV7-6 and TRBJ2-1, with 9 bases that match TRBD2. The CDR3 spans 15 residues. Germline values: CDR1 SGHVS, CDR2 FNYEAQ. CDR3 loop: CVSSATGSGGDEQFF. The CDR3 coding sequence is TGTGTCAGCAGCGCCACGGGTAGCGGGGGCGATGAGCAGTTCTTC.

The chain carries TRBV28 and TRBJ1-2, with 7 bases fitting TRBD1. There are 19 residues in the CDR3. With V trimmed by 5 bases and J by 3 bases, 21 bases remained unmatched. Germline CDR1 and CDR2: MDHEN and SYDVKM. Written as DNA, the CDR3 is TGTGCCAGCAGTCCTCATCTTAAGGGGACAGTCCACAGGGACTATGGCTACACCTTC. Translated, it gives CASSPHLKGTVHRDYGYTF.

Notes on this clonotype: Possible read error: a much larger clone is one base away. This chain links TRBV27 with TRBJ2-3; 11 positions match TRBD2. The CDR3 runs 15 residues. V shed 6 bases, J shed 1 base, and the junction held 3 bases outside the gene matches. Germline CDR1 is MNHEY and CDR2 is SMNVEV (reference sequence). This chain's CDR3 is CASRLGLAGTDTQYF. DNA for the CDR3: TGTGCCAGCAGGCTGGGACTAGCGGGCACAGATACGCAGTATTTT.

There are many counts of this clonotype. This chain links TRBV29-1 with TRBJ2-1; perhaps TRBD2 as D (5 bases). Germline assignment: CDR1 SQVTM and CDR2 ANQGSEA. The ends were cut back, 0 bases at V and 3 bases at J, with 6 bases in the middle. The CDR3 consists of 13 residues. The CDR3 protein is CSVEDGVYNEQFF. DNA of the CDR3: TGCAGCGTTGAAGACGGGGTCTACAATGAGCAGTTCTTC.

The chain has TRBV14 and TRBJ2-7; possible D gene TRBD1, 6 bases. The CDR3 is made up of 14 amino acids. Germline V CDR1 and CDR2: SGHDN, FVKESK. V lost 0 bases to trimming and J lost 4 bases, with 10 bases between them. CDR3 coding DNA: TGTGCCAGCAGCCAAGATTACAGGGCGTACGAGCAGTACTTC. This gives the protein CASSQDYRAYEQYF. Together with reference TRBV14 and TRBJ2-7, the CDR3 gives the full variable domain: EAGVTQFPSHSVIEKGQTVTLRCDPISGHDNLYWYRRVMGKEIKFLLHFVKESKQDESGMPNNRFLAERTGGTYSTLKVQPAELEDSGVYFCASSQDYRAYEQYFGPGTRLTVT.

The CDR3 is CASSSGLKLQETQYF. The CDR3 nucleotides read TGTGCCAGCAGCTCGGGACTTAAGTTACAAGAGACCCAGTACTTC. The chain joins TRBV7-9 to TRBJ2-5; a possible D gene is TRBD2 (6 bases). Germline V gene sequence: CDR1 SEHNR, CDR2 FQNEAQ (reference sequence). Trimming shortened V by 4 bases and J by 2 bases, and 14 bases separated the two germline ends. The CDR3 contains 15 residues.

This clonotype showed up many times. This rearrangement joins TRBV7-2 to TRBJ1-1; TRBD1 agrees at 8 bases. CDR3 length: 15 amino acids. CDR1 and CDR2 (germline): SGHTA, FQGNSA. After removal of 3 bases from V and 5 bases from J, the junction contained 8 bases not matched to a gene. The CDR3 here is CASSFRGQGETEAFF. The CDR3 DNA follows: TGTGCCAGCAGCTTCCGAGGACAGGGTGAAACTGAAGCTTTCTTT.

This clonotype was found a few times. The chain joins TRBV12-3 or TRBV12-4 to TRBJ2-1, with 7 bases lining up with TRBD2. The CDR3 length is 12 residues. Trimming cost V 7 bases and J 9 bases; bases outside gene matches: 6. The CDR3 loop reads CASTPTSLEQFF. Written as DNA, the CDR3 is TGTGCCAGCACCCCGACTAGCCTTGAGCAGTTCTTC.

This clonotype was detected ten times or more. The CDR3 nucleotides read TGTGCCAGCAGCTCCCCTCCCCAAGAGACCCAGTACTTC. Translation gives CASSSPPQETQYF. The rearrangement joins TRBV7-2 to TRBJ2-5, with D unclear. V dropped 4 bases and J dropped 1 base, with 7 bases sitting between them. The CDR3 length is 13 residues. Germline values: CDR1 SGHTA, CDR2 FQGNSA.

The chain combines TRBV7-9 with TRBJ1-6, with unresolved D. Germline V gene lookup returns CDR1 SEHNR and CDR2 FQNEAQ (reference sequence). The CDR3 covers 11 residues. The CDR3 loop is CVTGFNSPLHF. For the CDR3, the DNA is TGTGTGACGGGCTTTAATTCACCCCTCCACTTT.

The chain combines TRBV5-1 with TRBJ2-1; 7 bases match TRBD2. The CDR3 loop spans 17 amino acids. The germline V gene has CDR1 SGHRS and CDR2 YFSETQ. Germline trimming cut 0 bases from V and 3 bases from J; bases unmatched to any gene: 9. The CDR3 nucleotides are TGCGCCAGCAGCTTGGTCGGGTCCCGGGGGGACTACAATGAGCAGTTCTTC. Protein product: CASSLVGSRGDYNEQFF.